Following are 10 T cell receptor beta chains from one sample sequenced in a study of CD8 T cells in Susac syndrome. After extraction with the RNeasy kit, about 0.5 to 1 ug of the RNA was reverse transcribed using random hexamers. TCRdb called the immunoSEQ multiplex PCR reads again in MiXCR, with one record for every CDR3 protein. This table holds some 140,000 distinct CDR3 sequences, roughly 94% found once. The sample taken for sequencing was CD8+ T cells from PBMCs. These receptors originate from a human donor with Susac syndrome.

CDR3: CASSLVTGDEQFF. The CDR3 DNA sequence: TGTGCCAGCAGTTTAGTTACGGGGGATGAGCAGTTCTTC. The gene calls are TRBV27 and TRBJ2-1; possibly TRBD2 for D (6 bases). Germline values: CDR1 MNHEY, CDR2 SMNVEV (reference sequence). V gave up 2 bases and J gave up 8 bases, with 10 bases separating them. The CDR3 is 13 amino acids.

CDR3 sequence: CASSIETGTDTQYF. The CDR3, as DNA: TGTGCCAGCAGCATCGAGACAGGCACAGATACGCAGTATTTT. This rearrangement joins TRBV13 to TRBJ2-3; D is possibly TRBD1 (5 bases). The CDR3 is 14 amino acids. The germline CDR1 and CDR2 sequences are PRHDT and FYEKMQ (reference sequence). V was trimmed by 5 bases and J by 1 base, leaving 10 bases between them. The full variable domain, with the rest looked up from reference TRBV13 and TRBJ2-3, is AAGVIQSPRHLIKEKRETATLKCYPIPRHDTVYWYQQGPGQDPQFLISFYEKMQSDKGSIPDRFSAQQFSDYHSELNMSSLELGDSALYFCASSIETGTDTQYFGPGTRLTVL.

The chain is built from TRBV13 and TRBJ2-5, with 7 bases aligning to TRBD2. Germline assignment: CDR1 PRHDT and CDR2 FYEKMQ (reference sequence). The ends lost 4 bases at V and 3 bases at J; junction bases unmatched: 11. This CDR3 spans 16 amino acids. The CDR3: CASSSGTTEAKETQYF. In DNA form, the CDR3 reads TGTGCCAGCAGCTCCGGGACTACCGAGGCCAAAGAGACCCAGTACTTC.

V and J are TRBV7-9 and TRBJ2-7; 9 bases fit TRBD1. V lost 5 bases and J lost 3; bases outside the gene matches: 8. Germline assignment: CDR1 SEHNR and CDR2 FQNEAQ (reference sequence). This CDR3 is 15 amino acids long. The DNA for the CDR3 is TGTGCCAGCAGCCCCAGACAGGGGGAAGTCTACGAGCAGTACTTC. Translation gives CASSPRQGEVYEQYF.

V and J are TRBV3-1 and TRBJ2-1; 11 nucleotides agree with TRBD1. The CDR3 is 16 amino acids. V lost 6 bases and J lost 7; bases outside the gene matches: 11. The germline CDR1 and CDR2 sequences are LGHDT and YNNKEL (reference sequence). DNA of the CDR3: TGTGCCAGCAGTCTAGACATTGGACAGGGGGCTAATGAGCAGTTCTTC. This gives the protein CASSLDIGQGANEQFF.

This sequence joins TRBV11-2 and TRBJ2-1; D call uncertain. CDR1 and CDR2 (germline): SGHAT, FQNNGV. V lost 9 bases to trimming and J lost 5 bases, with 20 bases between them. This CDR3 region has 15 residues. CDR3 nucleotides: TGTGCCAGTACCTCCCCCCGCCGAAAGAACAATGAGCAGTTCTTC. This gives the protein CASTSPRRKNNEQFF.

The genes are TRBV3-1 and TRBJ2-1; 9 nucleotides match TRBD2. The CDR3 has 15 amino acids. Trimming at V came to 3 bases and at J to 9 bases, leaving 9 bases not matched to a gene. The V gene's germline CDR1 is LGHDT and CDR2 YNNKEL (reference sequence). The DNA of the CDR3 is TGTGCCAGCAGCCAGCCGATAGCGGGAGTAGGTGAGCAGTTCTTC. Protein sequence: CASSQPIAGVGEQFF.

The chain carries TRBV19 and TRBJ1-1; unclear D gene. Trimming removed 7 bases at V and 1 base at J, with 10 bases between. Germline-derived CDR1 and CDR2 are LNHDA and SQIVND (reference sequence). The CDR3 sequence is 13 residues long. The CDR3 coding sequence is TGTGCCAGTACATTCGGCGGGAACACTGAAGCTTTCTTT. Translation gives CASTFGGNTEAFF. Full variable domain (outside the CDR3, taken from reference TRBV19 and TRBJ1-1): DGGITQSPKYLFRKEGQNVTLSCEQNLNHDAMYWYRQDPGQGLRLIYYSQIVNDFQKGDIAEGYSVSREKKESFPLTVTSAQKNPTAFYLCASTFGGNTEAFFGQGTRLTVV.

The genes are TRBV9 and TRBJ1-1; 9 bases line up with TRBD1. Germline CDR1 and CDR2: SGDLS and YYNGEE. The CDR3 loop spans 16 amino acids. J lost 1 base, V lost 2 bases, and 6 bases had no gene match. Here the CDR3 DNA reads TGTGCCAGCAGCGTTCCCCGGACAGGGGAGAACACTGAAGCTTTCTTT. The encoded protein is CASSVPRTGENTEAFF.

J is TRBJ2-3 and V is TRBV27; D uncertain. Germline lookup yields CDR1 MNHEY and CDR2 SMNVEV (reference sequence). V lost 3 bases to trimming and J lost 5 bases, with 12 bases between them. The CDR3 sequence is 14 residues long. CDR3 protein: CASSFTGSGDTQYF. The CDR3 DNA is TGTGCCAGCAGTTTCACCGGGTCGGGAGATACGCAGTATTTT.